The 31 T cell receptor beta chains below come from one sample, sequenced in a study of cytomegalovirus exposure and HLA in healthy donors. The PCR ran on 60 Vbeta and 13 Jbeta primers. Data came from immunoSEQ multiplex PCR; TCRdb stores just in-frame clones and leaves some out. The data hold about 190,000 clones, with around 73% observed a single time. What was sequenced was PBMCs. All receptors derive from a woman in her 30s in good health and CMV-seropositive.

This sequence joins TRBV18 and TRBJ1-1, with TRBD1 identical over 9 bases. CDR1 is KGHSH, CDR2 LQKENI, per germline. Trimming at V came to 2 bases and at J to 4 bases, leaving 11 bases not matched to a gene. The CDR3 has 17 residues. CDR3 residues: CASSPRTGEGPATEAFF. CDR3 DNA: TGTGCCAGCTCACCAAGGACAGGGGAAGGACCGGCCACTGAAGCTTTCTTT.

The chain links TRBV19 to TRBJ1-1, with D maybe TRBD1 (6 bases). Germline-derived CDR1 and CDR2 are LNHDA and SQIVND (reference sequence). Trimming shortened V by 10 bases and J by 1 base, and 19 bases separated the two germline ends. The CDR3 consists of 15 residues. In DNA, the CDR3 is TGTGCCATTCGTGGGAGGGGACACTCGAACACTGAAGCTTTCTTT. Protein sequence: CAIRGRGHSNTEAFF.

The V gene is TRBV5-1, the J gene TRBJ2-7; 10 bases align to TRBD1. The CDR3 extends over 15 amino acids. After removal of 1 base from V and 3 bases from J, the junction contained 4 bases not matched to a gene. The V gene's germline CDR1 is SGHRS and CDR2 YFSETQ. In DNA form, the CDR3 reads TGCGCCAGCAGCTTGCGGACAGGGGGTGGCTACGAGCAGTACTTC. Protein: CASSLRTGGGYEQYF.

This chain connects TRBV5-6 to TRBJ1-1; a possible D gene is TRBD1 (6 bases). Deletions cut 4 bases from V and 0 bases from J, with 13 bases between. The CDR3 extends over 15 amino acids. Germline V gives CDR1 SGHDT, CDR2 YYEEEE. The CDR3, as DNA: TGTGCCAGCAGCCCCCGGACAGTTGTGAACACTGAAGCTTTCTTT. It is translated as CASSPRTVVNTEAFF.

The chain links TRBV9 to TRBJ2-1; TRBD2 matches 10 bases. This CDR3 is built from 17 residues. CDR1 SGDLS and CDR2 YYNGEE come from the germline V gene. J gave up 5 bases and V 1 base, and 9 bases lay outside the gene matches. This CDR3 is CASSVTRTSGGNNEQFF. In DNA form, the CDR3 reads TGTGCCAGCAGCGTAACTCGGACTAGCGGAGGGAACAATGAGCAGTTCTTC.

The V and J genes are TRBV15 and TRBJ1-2, with D maybe TRBD1 (5 bases). V lost 1 base to trimming and J lost 4 bases, with 7 bases between them. The CDR3 spans 13 residues. CDR1 LNHNV and CDR2 YYDKDF come from the germline V gene (reference sequence). CDR3 sequence reads: CATSRGQSYGYTF. CDR3 in DNA: TGTGCCACCAGCAGAGGACAGTCCTATGGCTACACCTTC.

The chain recombines TRBV10-3 with TRBJ1-1; D might be TRBD1 (5 bases). This CDR3 is built from 17 residues. CDR1 ENHRY and CDR2 SYGVKD come from the germline V gene. V gave up 4 bases and J gave up 3 bases, with 21 bases separating them. In DNA form, the CDR3 reads TGTGCCATCAGTGTAAAAGAAGATAAGGAAGGGGACACTGAAGCTTTCTTT. This translates into CAISVKEDKEGDTEAFF.

This sequence joins TRBV7-3 and TRBJ1-1; weak D call: TRBD1 (5 bases). Per the germline V gene, CDR1 is SGHTA and CDR2 is FQGTGA. V gave up 1 base and J gave up 1 base, with 7 bases separating them. The CDR3 totals 14 residues. This chain's CDR3 is CASSLRRGNTEAFF. CDR3 bases: TGTGCCAGCAGCTTAAGGAGGGGGAACACTGAAGCTTTCTTT.

The J gene is TRBJ2-7, the V gene TRBV7-9; tentative D call: TRBD1 (6 bases). Per the germline V gene, CDR1 is SEHNR and CDR2 is FQNEAQ (reference sequence). Trimming pared 5 bases from V and 5 bases from J, leaving 19 bases between. The CDR3 has 15 amino acids. CDR3: CASSLSAGVVDEQYF. The CDR3 DNA reads as TGTGCCAGCAGCCTGTCGGCAGGGGTCGTCGACGAGCAGTACTTC.

The V gene is TRBV7-2, the J gene TRBJ2-2; TRBD2 matches at 14 bases. The CDR3 totals 17 residues. With V trimmed by 4 bases and J by 3 bases, 4 bases remained unmatched. The germline V gene has CDR1 SGHTA and CDR2 FQGNSA. The CDR3 loop reads CASSSGTSGGYTGELFF. The CDR3 bases are TGTGCCAGCAGCTCCGGGACTAGCGGGGGCTACACCGGGGAGCTGTTTTTT.

The chain couples TRBV4-3 to TRBJ1-4; D remains ambiguous. The CDR3 spans 15 residues. The V gene's germline CDR1 is LGHNA and CDR2 YSLEER. V was pared by 0 bases and J by 3 bases, with 8 bases between. The CDR3 region is CASSQESVANEKLFF. For the CDR3, the DNA is TGCGCCAGCAGCCAAGAAAGCGTAGCTAATGAAAAACTGTTTTTT.

In its sample, this clone was seen once. CDR3 residues: CAISDRDFEQFF. CDR3 DNA sequence: TGTGCCATCAGTGATCGGGACTTTGAGCAGTTCTTC. The chain joins TRBV10-3 to TRBJ2-1; tentative D call: TRBD2 (6 bases). The V and J ends lost 3 bases and 9 bases respectively, with 9 bases between them. CDR1 is ENHRY and CDR2 is SYGVKD in the germline V gene. The CDR3 loop spans 12 amino acids.

The chain joins TRBV5-4 to TRBJ2-5, with 7 bases fitting TRBD2. Germline CDR1 reads SGHNT; CDR2 reads YYREEE (reference sequence). Trimming took 4 bases from V and 5 from J; bases not matched to a gene: 14. This CDR3 is 16 amino acids long. The DNA of the CDR3 is TGTGCCAGCAGCCCTCCGTGGGGGGAGGGCAAGGAGACCCAGTACTTC. This sequence encodes CASSPPWGEGKETQYF.

This chain links TRBV19 with TRBJ2-1, with D tentatively TRBD2 (6 bases). Germline CDR1 is LNHDA and CDR2 is SQIVND (reference sequence). The CDR3 is made up of 15 amino acids. Between the trimmed V and J ends, which lost 2 bases and 3 bases, there was a span of 11 bases. Here the CDR3 reads CASSIMTGDYNEQFF. The DNA of the CDR3 is TGTGCCAGTAGTATAATGACGGGGGACTACAATGAGCAGTTCTTC.

This sequence joins TRBV5-8 and TRBJ2-7; a possible D gene is TRBD1 (5 bases). V dropped 0 bases and J dropped 7 bases, with 14 bases sitting between them. CDR1 and CDR2 (germline): SGHTS, YDEGEE. This CDR3 is built from 14 residues. The CDR3 DNA reads TGTGCCAGCAGCTTGGTTGGGGCGAACGATGAGCAGTACTTC. Protein product: CASSLVGANDEQYF.

This clone was detected once. The rearrangement links TRBV29-1 to TRBJ2-7; weak D call: TRBD2 (6 bases). CDR1 SQVTM and CDR2 ANQGSEA come from the germline V gene. Between the trimmed V and J ends, which lost 7 bases and 4 bases, there was a span of 20 bases. This CDR3 is built from 14 residues. The CDR3 DNA is TGCAGCGCCGGAGGGGTCGTGGGGCGATACGAGCAGTACTTC. This gives the protein CSAGGVVGRYEQYF.

The genes are TRBV6-1 and TRBJ2-1; tentatively, D is TRBD2 (7 bases). Germline V lookup: CDR1 MNHNS, CDR2 SASEGT. The CDR3 totals 17 residues. V gave up 1 base and J gave up 4 bases, with 17 bases separating them. The CDR3 spells CASSEGGGGYWYNEQFF. Here the CDR3 DNA reads TGTGCCAGCAGTGAAGGAGGCGGGGGCTACTGGTACAATGAGCAGTTCTTC.

This chain uses TRBV29-1 with TRBJ2-5; 12 nucleotides agree with TRBD2. Trimming at V came to 5 bases and at J to 9 bases, leaving 13 bases not matched to a gene. The CDR3 has 15 residues. CDR1 and CDR2 from the germline V gene are SQVTM and ANQGSEA. CDR3 protein: CSVPRTSGTAGAQYF. The CDR3 nucleotides are TGCAGCGTTCCCCGGACTAGCGGGACCGCCGGGGCCCAGTACTTC.

This clone was found a few times. The rearrangement links TRBV6-6 to TRBJ1-4; 8 nucleotides align to TRBD1. V was clipped by 7 bases and J by 12 bases; unmatched bases: 10. CDR3 length equals 13 residues. CDR1 MNHNY and CDR2 SVGAGI come from the germline V gene (reference sequence). This CDR3 reads CASNTGQGGQLFF. The CDR3 DNA is TGTGCCAGCAATACCGGACAGGGTGGACAACTGTTTTTT.

There are a few counts of this clone. J is TRBJ2-1 and V is TRBV14, with TRBD1 identical over 8 bases. The CDR3 has 14 residues. Germline lookup yields CDR1 SGHDN and CDR2 FVKESK. The V and J ends lost 4 bases and 4 bases, in that order; junction bases with no gene match: 3. CDR3 amino acids: CASSRQGWYNEQFF. The CDR3 nucleotides read TGTGCCAGCAGCCGACAGGGGTGGTACAATGAGCAGTTCTTC.

The J gene is TRBJ2-1, the V gene TRBV6-4; 11 nucleotides align to TRBD2. CDR1 and CDR2 from the germline V gene are MRHNA and SNTAGT. With 4 bases clipped from V and 7 bases from J, the junction kept 6 bases outside the gene matches. The CDR3 loop spans 15 amino acids. For the CDR3, the DNA is TGTGCCAGCAGTGGTAGCGGGGGGGCTTGGAATGAGCAGTTCTTC. Translated, it gives CASSGSGGAWNEQFF.

The CDR3 DNA sequence: TGCGCCAGCAGCAGCACCGGGACAGGGGGCCTTGGTGGTGAAAAACTGTTTTTT. Its protein product is CASSSTGTGGLGGEKLFF. V and J are TRBV4-1 and TRBJ1-4, with 12 bases identical to TRBD1. CDR1 MGHRA and CDR2 YSYEKL come from the germline V gene. The ends lost 5 bases at V and 7 bases at J; junction bases unmatched: 14. This CDR3 contains 18 residues.

This clone turned up a few times. CDR3 bases: TGTGCCAGCAGATCCGGGACAGGGGGAAAAGAGACCCAGTACTTC. Protein sequence: CASRSGTGGKETQYF. The chain combines TRBV6-6 with TRBJ2-5; TRBD1 matches at 11 bases. CDR1 is MNHNY and CDR2 is SVGAGI in the germline V gene (reference sequence). The CDR3 covers 15 residues. With V trimmed by 6 bases and J by 3 bases, 6 bases remained unmatched.

This sequence joins TRBV6-5 and TRBJ2-5, with D maybe TRBD2 (5 bases). The V end was cut by 0 bases, the J end by 4 bases, with 12 bases between. The germline V gene encodes CDR1 MNHEY and CDR2 SVGAGI. CDR3 length: 15 residues. The CDR3 coding sequence is TGTGCCAGCAGTTACTCGAGTACCGGGGTAGAGACCCAGTACTTC. It codes for CASSYSSTGVETQYF.

The chain joins TRBV18 to TRBJ2-7, with 11 bases that match TRBD1. Germline-derived CDR1 and CDR2 are KGHSH and LQKENI. V shed 4 bases and J 2 bases; nucleotides not matched to a gene: 7. This CDR3 has 16 residues. The CDR3 nucleotides read TGTGCCAGCTCACTTAAGGCGGGACAGGGGGCCTACGAGCAGTACTTC. Protein: CASSLKAGQGAYEQYF.

This chain links TRBV30 with TRBJ2-2, with 7 bases identical to TRBD2. The CDR3 extends over 15 amino acids. The germline gives CDR1 GTSNPN, CDR2 SVGIG (reference sequence). The V and J ends lost 3 bases and 4 bases, in that order; junction bases with no gene match: 8. CDR3 protein: CAWRRGRVSTGELFF. The CDR3 bases are TGTGCCTGGAGGAGAGGGAGGGTGTCCACCGGGGAGCTGTTTTTT.

This chain connects TRBV28 to TRBJ2-7; a possible D gene is TRBD2 (6 bases). This CDR3 region has 17 residues. Germline values: CDR1 MDHEN, CDR2 SYDVKM. V lost 5 bases to trimming and J lost 2 bases, with 22 bases between them. CDR3 residues: CASSTNGAGRGTYEQYF. DNA of the CDR3: TGTGCCAGCAGTACCAACGGGGCGGGACGAGGAACCTACGAGCAGTACTTC.

The CDR3 region has the DNA TGCGCCAGCAGTCCTGGGGACAGGAACACTGAAGCTTTCTTT. It specifies CASSPGDRNTEAFF. The genes are TRBV5-1 and TRBJ1-1; 7 nucleotides align to TRBD1. The V gene end was trimmed by 5 bases and the J gene end by 1 base; junction bases not matched to a gene: 5. There are 14 residues in the CDR3. In germline, CDR1 is SGHRS, CDR2 YFSETQ.

In this sample, this clone turned up a few times. The V call is TRBV5-6, the J call TRBJ2-4; 7 positions agree with TRBD1. Losses at the gene ends were 1 base for V and 8 bases for J; bases not matched to a gene: 12. This CDR3 contains 16 residues. Germline V gene lookup returns CDR1 SGHDT and CDR2 YYEEEE. The CDR3 DNA follows: TGTGCCAGCAGCTTGTTAGGGCAGGGGGACGTGGACATTCAGTACTTC. Protein sequence: CASSLLGQGDVDIQYF.

As to this clone: Other nucleotide sequences in the sample specify the same CDR3. The chain couples TRBV9 to TRBJ1-1; D is undetermined. Germline CDR1 reads SGDLS; CDR2 reads YYNGEE. Trimming took 3 bases from V and 1 from J, leaving 7 bases between them. The CDR3 is made up of 13 amino acids. The CDR3 loop reads CASSASQNTEAFF. The DNA of the CDR3 is TGTGCCAGCAGCGCATCCCAGAACACTGAAGCTTTCTTT.

This clone was counted a few times. The J gene is TRBJ2-2, the V gene TRBV4-2; 12 nucleotides line up with TRBD2. The CDR3 is made up of 18 amino acids. From germline, CDR1 is LGHNA and CDR2 YNFKEQ. V dropped 0 bases and J dropped 4; count of bases not matched to a gene: 6. The CDR3 spells CASSQEPSGGAGTGELFF. The CDR3, as DNA: TGTGCCAGCAGCCAAGAGCCTAGCGGGGGGGCGGGCACCGGGGAGCTGTTTTTT.